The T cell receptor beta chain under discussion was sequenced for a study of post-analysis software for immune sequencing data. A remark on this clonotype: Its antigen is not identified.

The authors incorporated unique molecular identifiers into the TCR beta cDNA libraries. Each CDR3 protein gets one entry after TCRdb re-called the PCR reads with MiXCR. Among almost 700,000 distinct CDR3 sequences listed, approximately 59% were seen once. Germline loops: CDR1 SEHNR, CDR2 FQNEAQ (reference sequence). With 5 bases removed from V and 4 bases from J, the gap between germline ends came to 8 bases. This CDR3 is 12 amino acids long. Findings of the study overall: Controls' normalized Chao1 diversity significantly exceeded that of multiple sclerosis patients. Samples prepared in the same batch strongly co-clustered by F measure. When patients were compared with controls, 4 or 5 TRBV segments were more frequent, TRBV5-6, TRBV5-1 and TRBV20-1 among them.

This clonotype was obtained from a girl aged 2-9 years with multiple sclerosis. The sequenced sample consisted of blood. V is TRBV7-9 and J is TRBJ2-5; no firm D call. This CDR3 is CASSPLAETQYF. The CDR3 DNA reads TGTGCCAGCAGCCCTTTAGCAGAGACCCAGTACTTC.